These T cell receptor beta chains were read from a single sample in a study of cytomegalovirus exposure and HLA in healthy donors. Measured with immunoSEQ multiplex PCR; TCRdb has only the in-frame clones, and not every one. The sample gives some 85,000 clones, approximately 96% of which show up once; roughly 1.3% is in the top ten. The sequencing input was PBMCs. The receptors stem from a young woman in good health and CMV-seronegative. CDR3s include the opening cysteine and the closing phenylalanine or tryptophan. The D gene is left open where the match is weak. Size is omitted from some rows. Given values are once, few, many or a class for expanded clones.

clone_size	v_call	d_call	j_call	cdr3_aa	cdr3_nt
few	TRBV9	TRBD2	TRBJ2-7	CASSDGTRHYEQYF	TGTGCCAGCAGCGACGGGACTAGGCATTACGAGCAGTACTTC
.	TRBV4-1	.	TRBJ2-1	CASSQFWDSTTYNEQFF	TGCGCCAGCAGCCAATTCTGGGACTCAACAACTTACAATGAGCAGTTCTTC
.	TRBV6-4	.	TRBJ2-2	CASSVGGSHGELFF	TGTGCCAGCAGTGTTGGCGGGTCACACGGGGAGCTGTTTTTT
.	TRBV27	.	TRBJ2-1	CASSLVRFNEQFF	TGTGCCAGCAGTTTAGTGAGGTTCAATGAGCAGTTCTTC
.	TRBV11-2	TRBD1	TRBJ1-3	CASSFTDRGTGNTIYF	TGTGCCAGCAGCTTTACCGACAGGGGAACTGGAAACACCATATATTTT
.	TRBV29-1	.	TRBJ1-2	CSVARQNNYGYTF	TGCAGCGTTGCCCGTCAGAACAACTATGGCTACACCTTC
.	TRBV11-2	TRBD2	TRBJ2-3	CASSPGLASDTQYF	TGTGCCAGCAGCCCAGGACTAGCCTCGGATACGCAGTATTTT
.	TRBV28	TRBD2	TRBJ2-3	CASSPETRTSGSTDTQYF	TGTGCCAGCAGTCCCGAAACTCGGACTAGCGGGAGCACAGATACGCAGTATTTT
.	TRBV19	.	TRBJ2-3	CASNSGDRNTDTQYF	TGTGCCAGTAATAGTGGTGACAGAAACACAGATACGCAGTATTTT
.	TRBV30	TRBD2	TRBJ2-5	CAWSHQILARSGTQYF	TGTGCCTGGAGTCACCAAATACTAGCGCGCTCGGGGACCCAGTACTTC
.	TRBV5-1	TRBD1	TRBJ1-4	CASSLTGQGAPTNEKLFF	TGCGCCAGCAGCTTAACCGGACAGGGGGCGCCGACTAATGAAAAACTGTTTTTT
.	TRBV5-1	TRBD1	TRBJ1-2	CASSLASQGVFYGYTF	TGCGCCAGCAGCTTGGCGTCCCAGGGGGTTTTCTATGGCTACACCTTC
.	TRBV2	.	TRBJ1-1	CASSERGTEAFF	TGTGCCAGCAGTGAACGAGGCACTGAAGCTTTCTTT
.	TRBV11-2	TRBD2	TRBJ2-7	CASSPSGREPAYEQYF	TGTGCCAGCAGCCCCTCGGGGCGGGAGCCCGCCTACGAGCAGTACTTC
.	TRBV5-5	.	TRBJ1-4	CASSFPRSGWHEKLFF	TGTGCCAGCAGCTTCCCCCGCAGCGGTTGGCATGAAAAACTGTTTTTT
.	TRBV27	TRBD2	TRBJ2-7	CASSPGLAYEQYF	TGTGCCAGCAGTCCCGGACTAGCCTACGAGCAGTACTTC
.	TRBV14	.	TRBJ1-1	CASSQVSGQTMNTEAFF	TGTGCCAGCAGCCAAGTCTCCGGGCAGACTATGAACACTGAAGCTTTCTTT
.	TRBV4-1	TRBD2	TRBJ2-5	CASRRSTASGQETQYF	TGCGCCAGCAGACGATCCACTGCTAGCGGACAAGAGACCCAGTACTTC
.	TRBV28	TRBD1	TRBJ1-2	CASRSTGDPIRGYTF	TGTGCCAGCAGATCGACAGGGGACCCTATAAGGGGCTACACCTTC
.	TRBV27	TRBD2	TRBJ2-3	CASSLSVWAGAVTDTQYF	TGTGCCAGCAGTTTATCGGTCTGGGCGGGAGCTGTAACAGATACGCAGTATTTT
.	TRBV14	TRBD2	TRBJ2-3	CASSWTSGRTDTQYF	TGTGCCAGCAGCTGGACTAGCGGGAGGACAGATACGCAGTATTTT
.	TRBV19	.	TRBJ1-2	CASKRGRINYGYTF	TGTGCCAGTAAAAGGGGCAGGATTAACTATGGCTACACCTTC
.	TRBV18	.	TRBJ2-7	CASSPGATQREQYF	TGTGCCAGCTCTCCAGGGGCGACGCAACGCGAGCAGTACTTC
once	TRBV6-1	TRBD1	TRBJ2-5	CASSERLGMTGAKQETQYF	TGTGCCAGCAGTGAACGCTTAGGAATGACAGGGGCCAAGCAAGAGACCCAGTACTTC
.	TRBV7-9	TRBD2	TRBJ2-1	CASSLRTSGYNEQFF	TGTGCCAGCAGCTTGAGGACTAGCGGCTACAATGAGCAGTTCTTC
once	TRBV20-1	.	TRBJ1-1	CSAVGPTEAFF	TGCAGTGCCGTTGGGCCCACTGAAGCTTTCTTT
.	TRBV30	.	TRBJ1-5	CAWSPGSNQPQHF	TGTGCCTGGAGTCCAGGGAGCAATCAGCCCCAGCATTTT
.	TRBV9	.	TRBJ2-1	CASSVSKEGEQFF	TGTGCCAGCAGCGTAAGTAAGGAGGGTGAGCAGTTCTTC
.	TRBV4-1	.	TRBJ2-7	CASSPSTGYEQYF	TGCGCCAGCAGCCCCTCGACGGGGTACGAGCAGTACTTC
.	TRBV7-9	.	TRBJ1-2	CASSSSYGYTF	TGTGCCAGCAGCTCGTCTTATGGCTACACCTTC
.	TRBV11-3	.	TRBJ2-7	CASSPKGNSGAYEQYF	TGTGCCAGCAGCCCGAAGGGGAATTCAGGGGCCTACGAGCAGTACTTC
.	TRBV10-3	.	TRBJ2-1	CAISVVQSSYNEQFF	TGTGCCATCAGTGTAGTCCAAAGTAGTTACAATGAGCAGTTCTTC
.	TRBV29-1	.	TRBJ1-1	CSVVVNTEAFF	TGCAGCGTTGTAGTGAACACTGAAGCTTTCTTT
once	TRBV4-1	.	TRBJ1-3	CASSQVGEDTIYF	TGCGCCAGCAGCCAAGTAGGGGAGGACACCATATATTTT
.	TRBV18	.	TRBJ2-1	CASSPNLADFYNEQFF	TGTGCCAGCTCCCCAAACCTAGCAGACTTCTACAATGAGCAGTTCTTC
.	TRBV6-5	.	TRBJ1-4	CASRFWRGVNEKLFF	TGTGCCAGCCGATTTTGGAGGGGCGTAAATGAAAAACTGTTTTTT
.	TRBV27	TRBD1	TRBJ2-7	CASSVPGQGFPGEQYF	TGTGCCAGCAGTGTACCGGGACAGGGTTTTCCAGGCGAGCAGTACTTC
.	TRBV20-1	.	TRBJ2-1	CSATRDNEQFF	TGCAGTGCTACCAGGGACAATGAGCAGTTCTTC
.	TRBV5-1	.	TRBJ2-1	CASSLGTPNEQFF	TGCGCCAGCAGCTTGGGGACTCCCAATGAGCAGTTCTTC
once	TRBV7-9	.	TRBJ1-4	CASSLSGLATNEKLFF	TGTGCCAGCAGCTTATCAGGGCTTGCAACTAATGAAAAACTGTTTTTT
.	TRBV6-1	.	TRBJ1-6	CASSEAGGANSPLHF	TGTGCCAGCAGTGAAGCGGGGGGGGCCAATTCACCCCTCCACTTT
.	TRBV13	TRBD2	TRBJ2-1	CASSLSGSSHEQFF	TGTGCCAGCAGCTTAAGCGGGAGTAGCCATGAGCAGTTCTTC
.	TRBV21-1	.	TRBJ2-1	CASGVVRRYNEQFF	TGTGCCAGCGGCGTAGTTAGGCGGTACAATGAGCAGTTCTTC
.	TRBV11-2	.	TRBJ1-1	CASSLRGLNTEAFF	TGTGCCAGCAGCTTGCGGGGGCTGAACACTGAAGCTTTCTTT
once	TRBV5-8	TRBD2	TRBJ2-5	CASSPGLAGVQETQYF	TGTGCCAGCAGCCCGGGACTAGCGGGAGTTCAAGAGACCCAGTACTTC
.	TRBV5-4	TRBD2	TRBJ2-5	CASSILAGGGETQYF	TGTGCCAGCAGCATACTAGCGGGAGGGGGAGAGACCCAGTACTTC
.	TRBV27	TRBD1	TRBJ1-5	CASSARGRQPQHF	TGTGCCAGCAGTGCCAGGGGGCGTCAGCCCCAGCATTTT
.	TRBV5-4	TRBD2	TRBJ2-7	CASSLELAGGSYEQYF	TGTGCCAGCAGCTTGGAACTAGCGGGTGGGTCCTACGAGCAGTACTTC
few	TRBV11-2	.	TRBJ2-7	CASREAGYEQYF	TGTGCCAGCAGGGAAGCGGGCTACGAGCAGTACTTC
.	TRBV14	.	TRBJ2-6	CASSQRRTTGANVLTF	TGTGCCAGCAGCCAAAGGAGGACCACTGGGGCCAACGTCCTGACTTTC
.	TRBV13	.	TRBJ2-1	CASTSSGAGQFF	TGTGCCAGCACCTCCTCGGGTGCGGGGCAGTTCTTC
.	TRBV7-8	TRBD2	TRBJ2-1	CASSFRGLAPNEQFF	TGTGCCAGCAGCTTTCGGGGACTAGCGCCTAATGAGCAGTTCTTC
.	TRBV21-1	.	TRBJ2-1	CASSKEAGARSEYEQFF	TGTGCCAGCAGCAAAGAGGCGGGGGCGAGGAGCGAGTATGAGCAGTTCTTC
.	TRBV5-5	.	TRBJ1-5	CASSDGSGNQPQHF	TGTGCCAGCAGCGACGGGAGCGGCAATCAGCCCCAGCATTTT
.	TRBV19	TRBD1	TRBJ1-2	CASSIWFGTGFGYTF	TGTGCCAGTAGTATATGGTTCGGGACAGGGTTTGGCTACACCTTC